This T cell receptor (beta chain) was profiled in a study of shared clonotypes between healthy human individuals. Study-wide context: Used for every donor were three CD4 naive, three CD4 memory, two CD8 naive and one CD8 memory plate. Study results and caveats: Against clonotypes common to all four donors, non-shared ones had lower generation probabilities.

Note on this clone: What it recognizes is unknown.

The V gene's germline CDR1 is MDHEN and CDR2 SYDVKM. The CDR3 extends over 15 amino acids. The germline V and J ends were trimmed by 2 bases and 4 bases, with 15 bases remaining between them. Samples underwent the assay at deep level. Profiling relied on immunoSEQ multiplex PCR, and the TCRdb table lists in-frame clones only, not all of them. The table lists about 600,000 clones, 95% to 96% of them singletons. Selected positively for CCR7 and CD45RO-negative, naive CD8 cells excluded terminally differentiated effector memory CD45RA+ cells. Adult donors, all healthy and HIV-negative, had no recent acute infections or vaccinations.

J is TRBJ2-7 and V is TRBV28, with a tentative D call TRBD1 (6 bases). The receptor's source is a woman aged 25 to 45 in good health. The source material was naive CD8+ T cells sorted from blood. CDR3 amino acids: CASSLRFRGTYEQYF. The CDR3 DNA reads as TGTGCCAGCAGTTTAAGATTTCGTGGGACATACGAGCAGTACTTC.